The next 27 T cell receptor beta chains were all read from a single sample in a study of T cells after yellow fever vaccination. Each CDR3 protein is one row after TCRdb ran MiXCR on the 5' RACE reads. In the table there are about 69,000 distinct CDR3 sequences, 5% to 6.5% of which are singletons. The input for sequencing was CD4+ T cells sorted from PBMCs, taken around 15 days after the first yellow fever vaccination. The receptors were sampled from a man between 18 and 29 years old who received the YFV17D yellow fever vaccine.

In this sample, this clonotype turned up many times. The CDR3 sequence: CASSQGQGRGELFF. The DNA of the CDR3 is TGTGCCAGCAGCCAAGGACAGGGCCGCGGGGAGCTGTTTTTT. The genes are TRBV11-2 and TRBJ2-2, with 8 nucleotides matching TRBD1. Germline V gene sequence: CDR1 SGHAT, CDR2 FQNNGV. The CDR3 has 14 amino acids. With 5 bases clipped from V and 7 bases from J, the junction kept 6 bases outside the gene matches.

This clonotype occurred many times. The rearrangement joins TRBV7-2 to TRBJ2-3; D is tentatively TRBD1 or TRBD2 (5 bases each). The ends were cut back, 1 base at V and 4 bases at J, with 18 bases in the middle. The CDR3 length is 17 residues. Germline V lookup: CDR1 SGHTA, CDR2 FQGNSA. CDR3 DNA sequence: TGTGCCAGCAGCTTAGTTCCGGGGTTCCGGGGCTCAGATACGCAGTATTTT. Translated: CASSLVPGFRGSDTQYF.

About this clonotype: This clone may be a read error of a much larger clone one base away. The V gene is TRBV7-6, the J gene TRBJ2-5; D uncertain. This CDR3 is built from 15 residues. In germline, CDR1 is SGHVS, CDR2 FNYEAQ. The V gene lost 5 bases and the J gene lost 0 bases, with 13 bases spanning the gap. CDR3 DNA: TGTGCCAGCAGCATGGACGCCGGGTACCAAGAGACCCAGTACTTC. It encodes CASSMDAGYQETQYF.

This clonotype was seen many times. The chain joins TRBV20-1 to TRBJ2-7, with a tentative D call TRBD1 (6 bases). This CDR3 comprises 13 residues. The V gene's germline CDR1 is DFQATT and CDR2 SNEGSKA (reference sequence). Trimming removed 6 bases from V and 5 bases from J, with 17 bases in between. The chain's CDR3 is CSAPRGVVDEQYF. DNA of the CDR3: TGCAGTGCCCCCAGGGGAGTAGTGGACGAGCAGTACTTC.

This clonotype was found many times. The V and J genes are TRBV18 and TRBJ1-1, with D unresolved. CDR3 length: 15 residues. In germline, CDR1 is KGHSH, CDR2 LQKENI. V lost 2 bases and J lost 1, with 11 bases in between. In DNA form, the CDR3 reads TGTGCCAGCTCACCAAGGTCACAGCGGAACACTGAAGCTTTCTTT. Translated: CASSPRSQRNTEAFF. The entire variable domain, with the rest obtained from reference TRBV18 and TRBJ1-1, is as follows: NAGVMQNPRHLVRRRGQEARLRCSPMKGHSHVYWYRQLPEEGLKFMVYLQKENIIDESGMPKERFSAEFPKEGPSILRIQQVVRGDSAAYFCASSPRSQRNTEAFFGQGTRLTVV.

Many counts were recorded for this clonotype. Written as DNA, the CDR3 is TGTGCCAGCAGCTTACGTTCAGAGACCCAGTACTTC. It encodes CASSLRSETQYF. The chain links TRBV5-4 to TRBJ2-5; D uncertain. This CDR3 is built from 12 residues. The germline gives CDR1 SGHNT, CDR2 YYREEE (reference sequence). With 2 bases removed from V and 4 bases from J, the gap between germline ends came to 6 bases.

This clonotype occurred many times. The chain combines TRBV6-5 with TRBJ2-2, with 8 bases fitting TRBD1. Germline loops: CDR1 MNHEY, CDR2 SVGAGI. The CDR3 extends over 15 amino acids. V lost 4 bases to trimming and J lost 1 base; unmatched junction nucleotides: 2. CDR3 amino acids: CASSSGTGNTGELFF. CDR3 bases: TGTGCCAGCAGTTCGGGGACAGGGAACACCGGGGAGCTGTTTTTT.

This clonotype has ten or more counts. This chain joins TRBV6-4 and TRBJ2-2, with 10 nucleotides matching TRBD2. The V segment lost 5 bases and the J segment 2 bases; nucleotides outside the gene matches: 14. This CDR3 is built from 19 residues. Germline V lookup: CDR1 MRHNA, CDR2 SNTAGT. The CDR3 spells CASSRRGGLAILNTGELFF. CDR3 in DNA: TGTGCCAGCAGTAGGAGAGGGGGACTAGCGATTCTCAACACCGGGGAGCTGTTTTTT.

This clonotype was observed many times. The V gene is TRBV28, the J gene TRBJ2-4; TRBD1 is a possible D gene (6 bases). Germline V gives CDR1 MDHEN, CDR2 SYDVKM. This CDR3 has 17 residues. V lost 6 bases, J lost 0 bases, and 18 bases lay in between. The CDR3 DNA sequence: TGTGCCAGCAGACAACCGACAGGCCGACTAGCCAAAAACATTCAGTACTTC. The encoded protein is CASRQPTGRLAKNIQYF.

This clonotype appeared many times. V gene TRBV30 combines with J gene TRBJ2-7, with D maybe TRBD2 (5 bases). V lost 2 bases and J lost 3, with 20 bases in between. Germline V gives CDR1 GTSNPN, CDR2 SVGIG (reference sequence). The CDR3 runs to 16 residues. CDR3 sequence reads: CAWSSTPRRGSYEQYF. CDR3 nucleotides: TGTGCCTGGAGTTCCACTCCCAGACGGGGTAGCTACGAGCAGTACTTC.

The sample holds many counts of this clonotype. The rearrangement uses TRBV7-2 and TRBJ1-2, with D possibly TRBD1 on 5 matching bases. From germline, CDR1 is SGHTA and CDR2 FQGNSA. CDR3 length equals 14 residues. V was pared by 5 bases and J by 2 bases, with 12 bases between. CDR3 protein: CASSQWDGNYGYTF. CDR3 DNA: TGTGCCAGCAGCCAATGGGACGGAAACTATGGCTACACCTTC.

Concerning this clonotype itself: This clone may be a read error of a much larger clone one base away. This rearrangement joins TRBV7-3 to TRBJ2-2; no reliable D call. Per the germline V gene, CDR1 is SGHTA and CDR2 is FQGTGA. This CDR3 contains 15 residues. The V and J ends lost 6 bases and 0 bases respectively, with 11 bases between them. CDR3 DNA sequence: TGTGCCAGCAGATTACGTGGGGCGAACACCGGGGAGCTGTTTTTT. Protein: CASRLRGANTGELFF.

This clonotype was detected many times. This rearrangement joins TRBV11-2 to TRBJ2-1; 11 bases agree with TRBD2. From germline, CDR1 is SGHAT and CDR2 FQNNGV. There are 15 residues in the CDR3. The J segment lost 4 bases and the V segment lost 8 bases, leaving 7 bases of the junction unmatched. CDR3 sequence (DNA): TGTGCCAGCGCCATCATAGCGGGGGGGTACAATGAGCAGTTCTTC. As protein: CASAIIAGGYNEQFF.

This clonotype has a count of ten or more. The gene calls are TRBV18 and TRBJ1-4; 10 bases match TRBD1. The ends lost 3 bases at V and 6 bases at J; junction bases unmatched: 4. The germline CDR1 and CDR2 sequences are KGHSH and LQKENI. This CDR3 is built from 15 residues. CDR3 in DNA: TGTGCCAGCTCACCCTCGACAGGGGGCGATGAAAAACTGTTTTTT. As protein: CASSPSTGGDEKLFF.

In this sample, this clonotype turned up many times. The chain links TRBV2 to TRBJ2-2; 8 bases match TRBD2. This CDR3 is built from 16 residues. The trim removed 2 bases at V and 6 bases at J, leaving 8 bases unmatched. Germline V gives CDR1 SNHLY, CDR2 FYNNEI. The CDR3, as DNA: TGTGCCAGCAGTGAACAGCCCGGGGGGGCCCCCGGGGAGCTGTTTTTT. Translating it yields CASSEQPGGAPGELFF.

There are many counts of this clonotype. The V call is TRBV11-2, the J call TRBJ2-2; no definite D call. Germline-derived CDR1 and CDR2 are SGHAT and FQNNGV. The CDR3 has 14 residues. Trimming removed 6 bases from V and 0 bases from J, with 8 bases in between. For the CDR3, the DNA is TGTGCCAGCAGGGAGAACGCGAACACCGGGGAGCTGTTTTTT. This encodes CASRENANTGELFF.

This clonotype was detected many times. The chain is built from TRBV12-3 or TRBV12-4 and TRBJ2-3, with 10 bases that match TRBD1. This CDR3 has 15 residues. V was pared by 5 bases and J by 4 bases, with 6 bases of the junction left unmatched. The CDR3 loop reads CASSLRTGGADTQYF. The CDR3 nucleotides are TGTGCCAGCAGTCTCAGGACAGGGGGGGCAGATACGCAGTATTTT.

This clonotype was seen many times. No conserved phenylalanine or tryptophan ends this CDR3, so it is likely a read error. The V and J genes are TRBV10-3 and TRBJ1-2; D is perhaps TRBD1 (6 bases). The germline CDR1 and CDR2 sequences are ENHRY and SYGVKD. This CDR3 has 14 residues. V was shortened by 0 bases and J by 4 bases, with 9 bases between the two germline ends. The CDR3, as DNA: TGTGCCATCAGTGAGTCGGAGGGGGGCTATGGCTACACCTTA. It codes for CAISESEGGYGYTL.

This clonotype was seen repeatedly, ten times or more. The rearrangement links TRBV18 to TRBJ1-1, with D uncertain. Germline lookup yields CDR1 KGHSH and CDR2 LQKENI. The CDR3 sequence is 12 residues long. Trimming removed 5 bases from V and 6 bases from J, with 10 bases in between. The CDR3 is CASSIGSAEAFF. The CDR3 DNA is TGTGCCAGCTCAATCGGTAGCGCTGAAGCTTTCTTT. The whole variable domain, remainder taken from reference TRBV18 and TRBJ1-1, is NAGVMQNPRHLVRRRGQEARLRCSPMKGHSHVYWYRQLPEEGLKFMVYLQKENIIDESGMPKERFSAEFPKEGPSILRIQQVVRGDSAAYFCASSIGSAEAFFGQGTRLTVV.

This clonotype came up many times. The V call is TRBV7-3, the J call TRBJ2-7; the D is unclear. Germline V gives CDR1 SGHTA, CDR2 FQGTGA. The CDR3 runs to 15 residues. Trimming pared 4 bases from V and 0 bases from J, leaving 13 bases between. CDR3 nucleotides: TGTGCCAGCAGCTCCTACCGGGCCAGCTCCTACGAGCAGTACTTC. Translated: CASSSYRASSYEQYF.

This clonotype was seen repeatedly, ten times or more. V gene TRBV7-9 combines with J gene TRBJ1-2, with D unresolved. Germline CDR1 and CDR2: SEHNR and FQNEAQ (reference sequence). The V end lost 4 bases, the J end lost 4 bases, and 10 bases lay between the germline ends. This CDR3 spans 13 amino acids. CDR3 in DNA: TGTGCCAGCAGCTCTTTTTCCCGCTATGGCTACACCTTC. Translated, it gives CASSSFSRYGYTF.

This clonotype was picked up many times. CDR3 residues: CASSRRGQGDGELFF. In DNA, the CDR3 is TGTGCCAGCAGTCGCCGAGGACAGGGCGACGGGGAGCTGTTTTTT. The J gene is TRBJ2-2, the V gene TRBV12-3 or TRBV12-4; the match to TRBD1 covers 8 bases. The CDR3 extends over 15 amino acids. The V and J ends lost 5 bases and 7 bases, in that order; junction bases with no gene match: 9.

This clonotype occurred many times. This chain joins TRBV12-3 or TRBV12-4 and TRBJ2-3, with a weak D call TRBD2 (6 bases). CDR3 size: 12 residues. V was trimmed by 3 bases and J by 7 bases, leaving 8 bases between them. The CDR3 loop is CASSLAGYTQYF. The CDR3 DNA is TGTGCCAGCAGTTTGGCGGGGTATACGCAGTATTTT.

This clonotype was detected many times. The chain joins TRBV6-5 to TRBJ2-2; TRBD1 is a possible D gene (5 bases). This CDR3 is 14 amino acids long. Trimming stripped 5 bases from V and 5 bases from J, with 12 bases between. Germline loops: CDR1 MNHEY, CDR2 SVGAGI. The CDR3 nucleotides read TGTGCCAGCAGTCCCCGCAGGGAAACCGGGGAGCTGTTTTTT. Translation: CASSPRRETGELFF.

This clonotype appeared many times. This chain connects TRBV7-2 to TRBJ2-7; D may be TRBD2 (6 bases). Germline values: CDR1 SGHTA, CDR2 FQGNSA. V lost 5 bases to trimming and J lost 7 bases, with 9 bases between them. The CDR3 length is 11 residues. The CDR3 loop reads CASSPGVEQYF. CDR3 nucleotide sequence: TGTGCCAGCAGCCCGGGGGTTGAGCAGTACTTC.

This clonotype was seen repeatedly, ten times or more. The rearrangement joins TRBV6-5 to TRBJ2-7, with 7 bases that match TRBD1. Trimming at V came to 4 bases and at J to 0 bases, leaving 3 bases not matched to a gene. The CDR3 has 14 residues. Germline assignment: CDR1 MNHEY and CDR2 SVGAGI. CDR3 nucleotide sequence: TGTGCCAGCAGTTCCCGGGACAGCTCCTACGAGCAGTACGTC. Translation gives CASSSRDSSYEQYV.

V and J are TRBV29-1 and TRBJ2-7, with D possibly TRBD2 on 6 matching bases. V lost 0 bases, J lost 3 bases, and 12 bases lay in between. The germline V gene encodes CDR1 SQVTM and CDR2 ANQGSEA. The CDR3 runs 14 residues. CDR3 amino acids: CSVEDQEGIYEQYF. The DNA of the CDR3 is TGCAGCGTTGAAGATCAGGAGGGGATCTACGAGCAGTACTTC.